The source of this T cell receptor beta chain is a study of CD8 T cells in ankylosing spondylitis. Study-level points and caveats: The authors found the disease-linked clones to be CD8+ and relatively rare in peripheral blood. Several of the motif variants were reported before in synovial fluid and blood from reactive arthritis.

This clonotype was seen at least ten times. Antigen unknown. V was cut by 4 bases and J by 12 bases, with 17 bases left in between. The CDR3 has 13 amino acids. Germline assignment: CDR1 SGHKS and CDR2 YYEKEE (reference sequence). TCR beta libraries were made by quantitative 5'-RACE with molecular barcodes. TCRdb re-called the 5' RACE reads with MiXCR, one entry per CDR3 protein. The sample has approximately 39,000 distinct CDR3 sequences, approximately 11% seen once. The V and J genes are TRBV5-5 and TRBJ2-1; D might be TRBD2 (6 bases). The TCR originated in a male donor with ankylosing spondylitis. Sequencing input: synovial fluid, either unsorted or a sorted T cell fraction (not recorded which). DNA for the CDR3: TGTGCCAGCAGCGGCGGGACCGAAGTGGTGCAGTTCTTC. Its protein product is CASSGGTEVVQFF. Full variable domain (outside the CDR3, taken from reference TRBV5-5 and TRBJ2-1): DAGVTQSPTHLIKTRGQQVTLRCSPISGHKSVSWYQQVLGQGPQFIFQYYEKEERGRGNFPDRFSARQFPNYSSELNVNALLLGDSALYLCASSGGTEVVQFFGPGTRLTVL.